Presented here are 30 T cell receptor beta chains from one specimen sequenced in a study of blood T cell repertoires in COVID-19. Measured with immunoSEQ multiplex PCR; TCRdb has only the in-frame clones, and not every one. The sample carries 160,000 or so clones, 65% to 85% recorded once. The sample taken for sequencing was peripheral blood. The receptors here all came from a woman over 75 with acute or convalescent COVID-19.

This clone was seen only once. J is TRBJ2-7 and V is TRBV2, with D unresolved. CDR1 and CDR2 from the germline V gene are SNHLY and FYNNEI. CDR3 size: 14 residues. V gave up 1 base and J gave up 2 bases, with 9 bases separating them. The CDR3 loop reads CASSEVLGPYEQYF. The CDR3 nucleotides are TGTGCCAGCAGTGAAGTATTGGGCCCCTACGAGCAGTACTTC. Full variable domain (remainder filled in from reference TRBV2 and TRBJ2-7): EPEVTQTPSHQVTQMGQEVILRCVPISNHLYFYWYRQILGQKVEFLVSFYNNEISEKSEIFDDQFSVERPDGSNFTLKIRSTKLEDSAMYFCASSEVLGPYEQYFGPGTRLTVT.

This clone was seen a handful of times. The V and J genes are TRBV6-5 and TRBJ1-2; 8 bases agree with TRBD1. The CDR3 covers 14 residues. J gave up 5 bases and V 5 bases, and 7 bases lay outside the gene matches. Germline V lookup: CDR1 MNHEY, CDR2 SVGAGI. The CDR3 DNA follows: TGTGCCAGCAGTCCCACTCAGGGGGCGTATGGCTACACCTTC. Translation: CASSPTQGAYGYTF.

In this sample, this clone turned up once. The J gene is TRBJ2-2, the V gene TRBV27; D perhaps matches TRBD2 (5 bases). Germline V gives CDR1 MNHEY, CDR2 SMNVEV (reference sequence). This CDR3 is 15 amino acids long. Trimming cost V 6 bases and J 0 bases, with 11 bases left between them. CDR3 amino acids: CASRGVTANTGELFF. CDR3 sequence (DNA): TGTGCCAGCAGGGGAGTGACGGCGAACACCGGGGAGCTGTTTTTT.

CDR3 nucleotides: TGTGCCAGCAGCTTAGGGCTGAACTACAATGAGCAGTTCTTC. The encoded protein is CASSLGLNYNEQFF. This chain joins TRBV7-9 and TRBJ2-1; no firm D call. Looked up from germline, CDR1 is SEHNR and CDR2 is FQNEAQ (reference sequence). CDR3 length: 14 residues. Trimming took off 1 base at V and 3 bases at J, with 7 bases between the two ends.

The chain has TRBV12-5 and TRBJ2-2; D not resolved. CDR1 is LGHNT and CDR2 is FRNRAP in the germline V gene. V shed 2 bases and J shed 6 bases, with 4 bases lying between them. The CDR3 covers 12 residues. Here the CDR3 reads CASGLIAGELFF. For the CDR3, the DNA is TGTGCTAGTGGTTTGATAGCCGGGGAGCTGTTTTTT. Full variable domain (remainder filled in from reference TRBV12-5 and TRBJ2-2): DARVTQTPRHKVTEMGQEVTMRCQPILGHNTVFWYRQTMMQGLELLAYFRNRAPLDDSGMPKDRFSAEMPDATLATLKIQPSEPRDSAVYFCASGLIAGELFFGEGSRLTVL.

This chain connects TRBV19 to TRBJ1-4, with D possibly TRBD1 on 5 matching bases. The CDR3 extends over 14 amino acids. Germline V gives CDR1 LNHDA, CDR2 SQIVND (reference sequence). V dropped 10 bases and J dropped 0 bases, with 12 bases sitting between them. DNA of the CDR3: TGTGCCACTAGGGGACTTGCAACTAATGAAAAACTGTTTTTT. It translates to CATRGLATNEKLFF.

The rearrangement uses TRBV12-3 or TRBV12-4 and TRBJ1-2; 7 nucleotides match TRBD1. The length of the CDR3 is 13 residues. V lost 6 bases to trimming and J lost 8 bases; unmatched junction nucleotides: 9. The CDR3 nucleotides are TGTGCCAGCAGCCTACAGGGGAGTAGGGGCTACACCTTC. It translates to CASSLQGSRGYTF.

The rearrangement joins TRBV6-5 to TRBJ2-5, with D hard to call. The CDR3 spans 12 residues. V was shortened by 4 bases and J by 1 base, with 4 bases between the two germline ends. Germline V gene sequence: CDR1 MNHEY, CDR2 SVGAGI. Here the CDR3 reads CASSFRQETQYF. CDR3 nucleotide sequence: TGTGCCAGCAGTTTTCGCCAAGAGACCCAGTACTTC.

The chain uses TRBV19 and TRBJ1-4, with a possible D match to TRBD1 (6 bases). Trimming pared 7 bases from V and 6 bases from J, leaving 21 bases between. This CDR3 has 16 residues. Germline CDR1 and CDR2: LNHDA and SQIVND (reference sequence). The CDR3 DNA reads TGTGCCAGTACCCCCGGGGGGGGCCGACGTTATGAAAAACTGTTTTTT. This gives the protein CASTPGGGRRYEKLFF.

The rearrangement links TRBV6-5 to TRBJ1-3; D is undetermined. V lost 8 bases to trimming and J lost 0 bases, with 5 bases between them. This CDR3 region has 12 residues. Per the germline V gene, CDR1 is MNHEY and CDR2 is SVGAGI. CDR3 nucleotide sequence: TGTGCCAGCGGCCCCTCTGGAAACACCATATATTTT. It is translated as CASGPSGNTIYF.

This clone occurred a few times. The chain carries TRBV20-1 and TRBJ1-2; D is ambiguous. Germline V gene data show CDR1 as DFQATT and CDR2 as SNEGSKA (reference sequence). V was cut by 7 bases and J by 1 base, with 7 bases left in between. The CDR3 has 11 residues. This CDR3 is CSVFYNYGYTF. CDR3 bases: TGCAGTGTTTTCTATAACTATGGCTACACCTTC.

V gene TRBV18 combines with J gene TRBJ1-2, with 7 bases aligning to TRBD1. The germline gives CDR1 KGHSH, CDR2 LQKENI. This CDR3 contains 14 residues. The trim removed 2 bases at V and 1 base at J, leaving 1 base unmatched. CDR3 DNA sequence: TGTGCCAGCTCACCAGGGACAGATAACTATGGCTACACCTTC. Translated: CASSPGTDNYGYTF.

The CDR3 region is CAISPGLAGGANEQFF. CDR3 coding DNA: TGTGCCATCAGTCCGGGACTAGCGGGAGGAGCGAATGAGCAGTTCTTC. The V call is TRBV10-3, the J call TRBJ2-1, with 15 positions matching TRBD2. Losses at the gene ends were 5 bases for V and 7 bases for J; bases not matched to a gene: 6. CDR1 is ENHRY, CDR2 SYGVKD, per germline. The CDR3 sequence is 16 residues long.

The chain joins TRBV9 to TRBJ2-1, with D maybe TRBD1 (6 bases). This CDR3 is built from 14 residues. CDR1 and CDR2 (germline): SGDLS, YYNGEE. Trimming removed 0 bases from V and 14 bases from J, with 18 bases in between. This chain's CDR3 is CASSVGPDRSQEFF. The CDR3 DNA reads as TGTGCCAGCAGCGTAGGCCCAGACAGGTCACAGGAGTTCTTC.

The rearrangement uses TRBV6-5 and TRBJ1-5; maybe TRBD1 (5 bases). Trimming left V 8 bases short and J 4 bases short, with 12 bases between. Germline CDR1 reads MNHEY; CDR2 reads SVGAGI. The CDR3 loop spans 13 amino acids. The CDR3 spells CASGQGGNQPQHF. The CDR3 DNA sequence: TGTGCCAGCGGCCAGGGAGGGAATCAGCCCCAGCATTTT.

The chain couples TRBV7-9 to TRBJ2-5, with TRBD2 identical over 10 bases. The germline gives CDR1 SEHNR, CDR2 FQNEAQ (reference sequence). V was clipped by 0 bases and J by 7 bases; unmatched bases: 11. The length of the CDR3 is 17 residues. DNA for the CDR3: TGTGCCAGCAGCTTAGCGGTTATTCTAGCGGGAGAAGGGACCCAGTACTTC. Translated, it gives CASSLAVILAGEGTQYF.

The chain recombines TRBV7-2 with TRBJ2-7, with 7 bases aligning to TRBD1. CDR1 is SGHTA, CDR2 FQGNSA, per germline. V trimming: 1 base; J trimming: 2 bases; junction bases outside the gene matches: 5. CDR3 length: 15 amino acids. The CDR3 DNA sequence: TGTGCCAGCAGCTTAGAACAGGGGAAAACCTACGAGCAGTACTTC. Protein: CASSLEQGKTYEQYF.

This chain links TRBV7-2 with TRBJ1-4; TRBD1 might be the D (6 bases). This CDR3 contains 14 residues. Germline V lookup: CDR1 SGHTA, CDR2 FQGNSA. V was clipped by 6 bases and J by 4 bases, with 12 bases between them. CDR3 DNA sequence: TGTGCCAGCAGTAGAGGGGGGGTTAATGAAAAACTGTTTTTT. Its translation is CASSRGGVNEKLFF.

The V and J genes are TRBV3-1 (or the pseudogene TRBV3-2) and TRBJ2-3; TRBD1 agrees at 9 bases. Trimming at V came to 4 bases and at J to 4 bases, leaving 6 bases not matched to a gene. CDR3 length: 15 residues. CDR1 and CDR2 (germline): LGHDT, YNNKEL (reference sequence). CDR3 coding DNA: TGTGCCAGCAGCCTCCGGGGACAGGGACCAGATACGCAGTATTTT. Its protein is CASSLRGQGPDTQYF.

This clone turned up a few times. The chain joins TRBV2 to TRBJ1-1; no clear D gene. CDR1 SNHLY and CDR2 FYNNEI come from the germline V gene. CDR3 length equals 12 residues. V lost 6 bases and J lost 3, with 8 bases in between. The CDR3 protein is CASSPRYTEAFF. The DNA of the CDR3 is TGTGCCAGCAGCCCGAGGTACACTGAAGCTTTCTTT.

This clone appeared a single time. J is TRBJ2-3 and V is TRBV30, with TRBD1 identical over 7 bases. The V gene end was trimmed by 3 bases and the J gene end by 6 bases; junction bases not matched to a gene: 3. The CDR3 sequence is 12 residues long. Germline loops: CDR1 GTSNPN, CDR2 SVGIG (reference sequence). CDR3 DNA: TGTGCCTGGAGCCGAGGGGGCGATACGCAGTATTTT. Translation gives CAWSRGGDTQYF.

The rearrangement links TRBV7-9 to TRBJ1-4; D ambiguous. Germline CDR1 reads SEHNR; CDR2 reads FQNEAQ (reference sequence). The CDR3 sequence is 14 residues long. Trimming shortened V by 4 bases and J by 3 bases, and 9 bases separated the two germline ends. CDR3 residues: CASSYLTPNEKLFF. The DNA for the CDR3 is TGTGCCAGCAGCTATCTAACGCCTAATGAAAAACTGTTTTTT.

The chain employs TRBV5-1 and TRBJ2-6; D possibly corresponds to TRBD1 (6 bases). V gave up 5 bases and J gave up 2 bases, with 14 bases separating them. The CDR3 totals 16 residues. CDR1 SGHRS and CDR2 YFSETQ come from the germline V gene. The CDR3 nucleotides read TGCGCCAGCAGACAGGGCTTGGGCGCTGGGGCCAACGTCCTGACTTTC. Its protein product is CASRQGLGAGANVLTF.

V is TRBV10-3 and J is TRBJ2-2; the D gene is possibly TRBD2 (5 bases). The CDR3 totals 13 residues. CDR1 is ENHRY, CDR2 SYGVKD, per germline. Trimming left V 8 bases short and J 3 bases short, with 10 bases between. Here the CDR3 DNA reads TGTGCCATCTCGGGATTCGACACCGGGGAGCTGTTTTTT. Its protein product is CAISGFDTGELFF.

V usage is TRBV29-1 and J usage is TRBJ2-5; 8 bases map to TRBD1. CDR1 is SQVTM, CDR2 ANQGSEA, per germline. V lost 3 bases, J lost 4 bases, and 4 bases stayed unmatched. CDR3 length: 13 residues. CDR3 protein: CSVETGDGETQYF. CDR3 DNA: TGCAGCGTTGAGACAGGGGATGGAGAGACCCAGTACTTC.

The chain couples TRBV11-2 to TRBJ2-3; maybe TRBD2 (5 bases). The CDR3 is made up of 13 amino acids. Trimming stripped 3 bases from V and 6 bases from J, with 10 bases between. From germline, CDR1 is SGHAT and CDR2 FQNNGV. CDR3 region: CASSLERGDTQYF. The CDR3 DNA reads TGTGCCAGCAGCTTGGAAAGAGGGGATACGCAGTATTTT.

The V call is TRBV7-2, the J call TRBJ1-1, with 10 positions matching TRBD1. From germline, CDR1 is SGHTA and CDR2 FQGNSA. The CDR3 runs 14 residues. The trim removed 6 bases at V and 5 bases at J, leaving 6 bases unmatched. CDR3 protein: CASSQDRGQTEAFF. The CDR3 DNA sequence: TGTGCCAGCAGTCAAGACAGGGGGCAGACTGAAGCTTTCTTT.

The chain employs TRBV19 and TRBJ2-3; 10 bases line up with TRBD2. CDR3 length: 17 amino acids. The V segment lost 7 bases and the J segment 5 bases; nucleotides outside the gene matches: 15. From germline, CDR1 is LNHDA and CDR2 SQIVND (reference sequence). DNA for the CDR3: TGTGCCAGTAAATCGGGAAGAGCGGGGGGGATTGAAGATACGCAGTATTTT. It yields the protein CASKSGRAGGIEDTQYF.

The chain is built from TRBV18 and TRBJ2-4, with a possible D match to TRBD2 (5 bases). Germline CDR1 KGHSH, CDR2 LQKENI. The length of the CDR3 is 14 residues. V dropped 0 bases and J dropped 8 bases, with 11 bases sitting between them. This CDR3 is CASSPPGVGDIQYF. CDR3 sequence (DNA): TGTGCCAGCTCACCACCCGGGGTTGGAGACATTCAGTACTTC.

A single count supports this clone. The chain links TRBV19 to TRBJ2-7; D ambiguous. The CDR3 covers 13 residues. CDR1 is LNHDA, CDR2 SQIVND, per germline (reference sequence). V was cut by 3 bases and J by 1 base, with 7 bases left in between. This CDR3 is CASSIDFSYEQYF. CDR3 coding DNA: TGTGCCAGTAGTATTGACTTTTCCTACGAGCAGTACTTC.